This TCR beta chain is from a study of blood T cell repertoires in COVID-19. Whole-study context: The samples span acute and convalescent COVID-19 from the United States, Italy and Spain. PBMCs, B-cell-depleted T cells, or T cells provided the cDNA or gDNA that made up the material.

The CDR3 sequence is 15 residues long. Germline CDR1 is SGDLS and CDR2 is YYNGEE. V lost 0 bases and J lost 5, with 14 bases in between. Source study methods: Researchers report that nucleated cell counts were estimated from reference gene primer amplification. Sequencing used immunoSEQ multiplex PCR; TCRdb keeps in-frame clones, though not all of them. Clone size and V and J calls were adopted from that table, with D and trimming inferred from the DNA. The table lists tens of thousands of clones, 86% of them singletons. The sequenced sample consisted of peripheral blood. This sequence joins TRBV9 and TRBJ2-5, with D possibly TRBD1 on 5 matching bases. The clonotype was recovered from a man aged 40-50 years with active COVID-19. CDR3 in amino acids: CASSVVGQGEETQYF. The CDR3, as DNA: TGTGCCAGCAGCGTAGTGGGGCAGGGTGAGGAGACCCAGTACTTC.